The entry below describes one T cell receptor beta chain. The target antigen is unknown. The sample comes from a study of cytomegalovirus exposure and HLA in healthy donors. The germline V gene encodes CDR1 SEHNR and CDR2 FQNEAQ (reference sequence). The CDR3 contains 12 residues. Trimming removed 3 bases from V and 3 bases from J, with 6 bases in between. Study-level points and caveats: The CMV antigen specificity of three CMV-associated chains was confirmed through in vitro analysis. Highest at DRB1 and lowest at HLA-C, TCR association rates differed among HLA loci in a later analysis.

Primers included in the PCR were 60 Vbeta and 13 Jbeta primers. Assay: immunoSEQ multiplex PCR; the TCRdb copy retains only in-frame clones and omits some. The sample includes more than 80,000 clones, around 66% of them seen just once. What was sequenced was PBMCs. The origin of this receptor is a woman between 40 and 55 years old in good health and CMV-seropositive. The chain combines TRBV7-9 with TRBJ2-7; D gene unclear. The CDR3: CASSFTHYEQYF. As DNA, the CDR3 is TGTGCCAGCAGCTTTACACACTACGAGCAGTACTTC.